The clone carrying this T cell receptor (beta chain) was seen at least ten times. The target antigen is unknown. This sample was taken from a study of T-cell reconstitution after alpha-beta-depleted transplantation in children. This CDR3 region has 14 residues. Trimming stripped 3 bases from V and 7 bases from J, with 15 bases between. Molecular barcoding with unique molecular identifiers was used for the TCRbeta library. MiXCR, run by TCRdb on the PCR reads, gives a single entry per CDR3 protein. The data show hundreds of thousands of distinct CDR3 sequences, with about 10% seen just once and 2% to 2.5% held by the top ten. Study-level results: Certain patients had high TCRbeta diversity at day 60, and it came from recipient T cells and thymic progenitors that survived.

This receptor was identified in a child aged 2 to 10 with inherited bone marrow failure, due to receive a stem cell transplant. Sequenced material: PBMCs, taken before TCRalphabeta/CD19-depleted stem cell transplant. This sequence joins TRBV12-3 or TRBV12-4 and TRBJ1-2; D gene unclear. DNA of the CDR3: TGTGCCAGCAGTTTCAGGAACCAAATACGTGGCTACACCTTC. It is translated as CASSFRNQIRGYTF.